A single sample gave rise to the 10 T cell receptor beta chains below, sequenced in a study of cytomegalovirus exposure and HLA in healthy donors. The PCR employed 60 Vbeta primers together with 13 Jbeta primers. Sequenced by immunoSEQ multiplex PCR; TCRdb stores in-frame clones only, minus some. The repertoire holds 110,000 or so clones, with 65% to 75% as singletons. Sequencing used PBMCs. The receptors were gathered from a woman aged 40 to 49 in good health and CMV-seropositive.

The rearrangement joins TRBV18 to TRBJ1-5; maybe TRBD1 (6 bases). The germline V gene has CDR1 KGHSH and CDR2 LQKENI. V was shortened by 2 bases and J by 9 bases, with 17 bases between the two germline ends. There are 15 residues in the CDR3. Written as DNA, the CDR3 is TGTGCCAGCTCACCAGGAGTACAGGGCACATCGCCCCAGCATTTT. Amino acid sequence: CASSPGVQGTSPQHF.

In its sample, this clone was seen a few times. The chain joins TRBV13 to TRBJ2-1; TRBD2 agrees at 7 bases. This CDR3 has 13 residues. Germline loops: CDR1 PRHDT, CDR2 FYEKMQ (reference sequence). V dropped 2 bases and J dropped 10; count of bases not matched to a gene: 5. CDR3 in DNA: TGTGCCAGCAGCTTAAGTCCGGGACTAGAGCAGTTCTTC. Residues: CASSLSPGLEQFF.

CDR3 nucleotides: TGCGCCAGCAGCCAAGGGGACAGATCGAGCTCCTATAATTCACCCCTCCACTTT. It is translated as CASSQGDRSSSYNSPLHF. The chain uses TRBV4-1 and TRBJ1-6, with 7 bases fitting TRBD1. CDR3 length: 18 amino acids. Germline V gene lookup returns CDR1 MGHRA and CDR2 YSYEKL. The junction had 6 bases not matched to a gene; V was cut back by 1 base and J by 0 bases.

The J gene is TRBJ1-2, the V gene TRBV6-6, with a tentative D call TRBD1 (5 bases). In germline, CDR1 is MNHNY, CDR2 SVGAGI (reference sequence). This CDR3 is built from 16 residues. V lost 2 bases and J lost 2, with 15 bases in between. The DNA for the CDR3 is TGTGCCAGCAGTTACGTTGATGAGGACAACAACTATGGCTACACCTTC. Its protein is CASSYVDEDNNYGYTF.

The V call is TRBV7-3, the J call TRBJ2-5; D is uncertain. The CDR3 runs to 14 residues. CDR1 SGHTA and CDR2 FQGTGA come from the germline V gene. V shed 2 bases and J shed 1 base, with 8 bases lying between them. The CDR3 sequence is CASSLSSSQETQYF. As DNA, the CDR3 is TGTGCCAGCAGCTTATCGAGCTCCCAAGAGACCCAGTACTTC.

This clone appeared a few times. The CDR3 region has the DNA TGTGCCAGCAGCCGTACAGGGGCCAGTGGCTACACCTTC. This encodes CASSRTGASGYTF. This chain links TRBV2 with TRBJ1-2; 7 bases fit TRBD1. The CDR3 consists of 13 residues. From germline, CDR1 is SNHLY and CDR2 FYNNEI. The J segment lost 7 bases and the V segment lost 6 bases, leaving 8 bases of the junction unmatched. Complete variable domain (other parts from reference TRBV2 and TRBJ1-2): EPEVTQTPSHQVTQMGQEVILRCVPISNHLYFYWYRQILGQKVEFLVSFYNNEISEKSEIFDDQFSVERPDGSNFTLKIRSTKLEDSAMYFCASSRTGASGYTFGSGTRLTVV.

The chain employs TRBV19 and TRBJ1-2, with TRBD1 matching over 8 bases. Per the germline V gene, CDR1 is LNHDA and CDR2 is SQIVND (reference sequence). The trim removed 3 bases at V and 5 bases at J, leaving 5 bases unmatched. The CDR3 is 14 amino acids. CDR3 loop: CASSMTGVRYGYTF. The CDR3, as DNA: TGTGCCAGTAGTATGACAGGGGTTCGGTATGGCTACACCTTC.

CDR3: CASSLRGSHEQYF. Here the CDR3 DNA reads TGTGCCAGCAGCTTGCGGGGGAGCCACGAGCAGTACTTC. The chain uses TRBV5-5 and TRBJ2-7; a weak D match, TRBD2 (6 bases). V was trimmed by 1 base and J by 5 bases, leaving 10 bases between them. CDR1 is SGHKS and CDR2 is YYEKEE in the germline V gene (reference sequence). This CDR3 contains 13 residues. The full variable domain, with the rest looked up from reference TRBV5-5 and TRBJ2-7, is DAGVTQSPTHLIKTRGQQVTLRCSPISGHKSVSWYQQVLGQGPQFIFQYYEKEERGRGNFPDRFSARQFPNYSSELNVNALLLGDSALYLCASSLRGSHEQYFGPGTRLTVT.

The chain has TRBV7-2 and TRBJ2-1; 11 nucleotides agree with TRBD2. CDR3 length equals 16 residues. Germline-derived CDR1 and CDR2 are SGHTA and FQGNSA. V lost 1 base and J lost 4; bases outside the gene matches: 3. CDR3 in DNA: TGTGCCAGCAGCTTAGGGCTAGCGGGGGGTTACAATGAGCAGTTCTTC. Its protein product is CASSLGLAGGYNEQFF.

The genes are TRBV11-3 and TRBJ2-1, with TRBD2 matching 13 bases. The CDR3 runs 16 residues. Trimming at V came to 5 bases and at J to 4 bases, leaving 5 bases not matched to a gene. From germline, CDR1 is SGHNT and CDR2 YENEEA. The CDR3 DNA is TGTGCCAGCAGCGACACTAGCGGGAGGGCATACAATGAGCAGTTCTTC. Amino acid sequence: CASSDTSGRAYNEQFF.